A single sample gave rise to the 9 T cell receptor beta chains below, sequenced in a study of Graves' ophthalmopathy and Graves' hyperthyroidism. Using RNA transcripts, the TCR beta CDR3 regions were amplified. Second-round multiplex PCR came after a first-round RT-PCR that employed HTBI primers. MiXCR, applied by TCRdb to the multiplex PCR reads, yields one record per CDR3 protein. The sample holds about 370,000 distinct CDR3 sequences; roughly 15% are singletons and the top ten take roughly 2.6%. Sample: peripheral blood. The receptors derive from an adult woman with stable Graves' hyperthyroidism.

This sequence joins TRBV7-8 and TRBJ1-2; TRBD1 is a possible D gene (6 bases). The CDR3 covers 13 residues. V was shortened by 5 bases and J by 8 bases, with 15 bases between the two germline ends. Germline-derived CDR1 and CDR2 are SGHVS and FQNEAQ. The CDR3 sequence: CASSLQGQRGYTF. Here the CDR3 DNA reads TGTGCCAGCAGCCTACAGGGCCAGAGGGGCTACACCTTC.

This clonotype was counted at least ten times. The genes are TRBV2 and TRBJ2-2, with D hard to call. The CDR3 runs 14 residues. Trimming left V 6 bases short and J 1 base short, with 9 bases between. Germline assignment: CDR1 SNHLY and CDR2 FYNNEI. The CDR3 is CASRMGMNTGELFF. The CDR3 bases are TGTGCCAGCAGGATGGGGATGAACACCGGGGAGCTGTTTTTT.

This clonotype was seen ten or more times. This sequence joins TRBV11-2 and TRBJ2-5; tentatively, D is TRBD2 (5 bases). Trimming pared 5 bases from V and 3 bases from J, leaving 19 bases between. Germline CDR1 is SGHAT and CDR2 is FQNNGV. There are 16 residues in the CDR3. This CDR3 reads CASSPREVDDKETQYF. In DNA form, the CDR3 reads TGTGCCAGCAGCCCTCGGGAAGTGGATGATAAAGAGACCCAGTACTTC.

This clonotype was detected a few times. This sequence joins TRBV7-2 and TRBJ2-2; a weak D match, TRBD2 (6 bases). V was pared by 1 base and J by 2 bases, with 17 bases between. Germline values: CDR1 SGHTA, CDR2 FQGNSA. The length of the CDR3 is 18 residues. The CDR3 loop is CASSLELSGGVNTGELFF. The CDR3, as DNA: TGTGCCAGCAGCTTAGAACTTTCCGGGGGAGTCAACACCGGGGAGCTGTTTTTT.

This clonotype was counted only a few times. The gene calls are TRBV7-9 and TRBJ1-5; no clear D. The V gene's germline CDR1 is SEHNR and CDR2 FQNEAQ (reference sequence). V lost 3 bases, J lost 6 bases, and 6 bases lay in between. This CDR3 contains 12 residues. Written as DNA, the CDR3 is TGTGCCAGCAGCTTCAGTGGTCAGCCCCAGCATTTT. It is translated as CASSFSGQPQHF.

This chain joins TRBV7-9 and TRBJ2-7; 7 bases map to TRBD1. V was pared by 5 bases and J by 0 bases, with 4 bases of the junction left unmatched. The CDR3 length is 14 residues. Germline loops: CDR1 SEHNR, CDR2 FQNEAQ (reference sequence). This CDR3 reads CASSKTGISYEQYF. As DNA, the CDR3 is TGTGCCAGCAGCAAGACAGGGATCTCCTACGAGCAGTACTTC.

This clonotype was found many times. For the CDR3, the DNA is TGTGCCAGCAAGGGGAAAATCAATCAGCCCCAGCATTTT. As protein: CASKGKINQPQHF. This chain uses TRBV6-1 with TRBJ1-5, with D perhaps TRBD1 (5 bases). Trimming removed 7 bases at V and 3 bases at J, with 10 bases between. There are 13 residues in the CDR3. In germline, CDR1 is MNHNS, CDR2 SASEGT.

This clonotype has at least ten counts. This chain connects TRBV20-1 to TRBJ1-5; no firm D call. Germline lookup yields CDR1 DFQATT and CDR2 SNEGSKA (reference sequence). V was pared by 3 bases and J by 7 bases, with 13 bases between. CDR3 length: 13 amino acids. CDR3 sequence: CSASRGNGQPQHF. CDR3 in DNA: TGCAGTGCTAGTCGGGGAAACGGCCAGCCCCAGCATTTT.

This clonotype was recorded a few times. This chain joins TRBV20-1 and TRBJ1-2; 7 bases fit TRBD1. Germline CDR1 reads DFQATT; CDR2 reads SNEGSKA (reference sequence). Trimming removed 4 bases from V and 3 bases from J; junction bases left unmatched: 26. The length of the CDR3 is 20 residues. CDR3 in amino acids: CSATNWDRGTEQTLDYGYTF. CDR3 in DNA: TGCAGTGCTACGAATTGGGACCGCGGGACAGAGCAAACCCTGGACTATGGCTACACCTTC.